This T cell receptor beta chain was found in a study of Siglec-9 on CD8 T cells in melanoma. General study results and limits: In melanoma tumors, a Siglec-9-marked effector memory CD8+ subset reportedly appeared to accumulate.

CDR3 length equals 13 residues. V lost 5 bases to trimming and J lost 4 bases, with 11 bases between them. Germline V gene lookup returns CDR1 MNHEY and CDR2 SMNVEV (reference sequence). Turning to this clone: Antigen unknown.

Measured with immunoSEQ multiplex PCR; TCRdb has only the in-frame clones, and not every one. The table records about 33,000 clones, 80% to 85% of them present only once. Sequencing input: Siglec-9- CD8+ T cells sorted from blood. The receptor's source is a human donor in good health. This chain uses TRBV27 with TRBJ1-1; possibly TRBD1 for D (6 bases). The CDR3 protein is CASSRQGSTEAFF. The DNA of the CDR3 is TGTGCCAGCAGTCGTCAGGGGTCCACTGAAGCTTTCTTT.